These 21 T cell receptor beta chains were sequenced from one sample in a study of T cell changes during pregnancy in multiple sclerosis. Here immunoSEQ multiplex PCR was the method, and the copy in TCRdb shows in-frame clones only, minus some. Of tens of thousands of clones listed, 70% to 90% were seen once; the top ten hold about 1.1%. Specimen: CD4+ T cells from peripheral blood mononuclear cells, collected in the first trimester of pregnancy. These receptors were obtained from a female donor in good health, enrolled as a control in a pregnancy study.

The CDR3 DNA sequence: TGTGCCAGCAGACTTCAGGGAGGATTCAATCAGCCCCAGCATTTT. Amino acid sequence: CASRLQGGFNQPQHF. The V and J genes are TRBV2 and TRBJ1-5, with TRBD1 as a possible D gene (5 bases). The length of the CDR3 is 15 residues. V was cut by 6 bases and J by 3 bases, with 15 bases left in between. Germline V gene data show CDR1 as SNHLY and CDR2 as FYNNEI.

The rearrangement links TRBV11-3 to TRBJ2-3; 10 bases map to TRBD2. V trimming: 3 bases; J trimming: 6 bases; junction bases outside the gene matches: 6. Germline CDR1 and CDR2: SGHNT and YENEEA. There are 15 residues in the CDR3. CDR3 loop: CASSFSGGAADTQYF. Here the CDR3 DNA reads TGTGCCAGCAGCTTCAGCGGGGGGGCAGCTGATACGCAGTATTTT.

The gene calls are TRBV28 and TRBJ2-3; a weak D match, TRBD2 (6 bases). Trimming took 6 bases from V and 6 from J, leaving 16 bases between them. Germline V CDR1 and CDR2: MDHEN, SYDVKM. There are 14 residues in the CDR3. In DNA form, the CDR3 reads TGTGCCAGCAGCTCGGGCGGTGGAGGGGATACGCAGTATTTT. Its protein product is CASSSGGGGDTQYF.

The gene calls are TRBV5-1 and TRBJ2-1; 7 bases fit TRBD2. The CDR3 has 13 residues. The V gene's germline CDR1 is SGHRS and CDR2 YFSETQ. J lost 9 bases, V lost 0 bases, and 3 bases had no gene match. CDR3 DNA sequence: TGCGCCAGCAGCTTGGTGTCTAGCGGTGAGCAGTTCTTC. Its protein is CASSLVSSGEQFF.

The chain couples TRBV7-3 to TRBJ2-2, with D maybe TRBD2 (5 bases). Germline CDR1 and CDR2: SGHTA and FQGTGA. Trimming removed 5 bases at V and 6 bases at J, with 19 bases between. The length of the CDR3 is 16 residues. The CDR3 spells CASSPYGDATPGELFF. CDR3 in DNA: TGTGCCAGCAGCCCATACGGGGATGCAACCCCCGGGGAGCTGTTTTTT.

The J gene is TRBJ2-2, the V gene TRBV5-6; tentative D call: TRBD1 (5 bases). CDR1 is SGHDT, CDR2 YYEEEE, per germline. The CDR3 is 16 amino acids. V was shortened by 2 bases and J by 6 bases, with 17 bases between the two germline ends. The CDR3 spells CASSFTWGSQAGELFF. As DNA, the CDR3 is TGTGCCAGCAGCTTCACCTGGGGATCACAGGCCGGGGAGCTGTTTTTT.

Only a few counts were recorded for this clone. This chain connects TRBV10-3 to TRBJ1-6; 7 nucleotides agree with TRBD1. J was trimmed by 7 bases and V by 7 bases; bases with no gene match: 7. Per the germline V gene, CDR1 is ENHRY and CDR2 is SYGVKD. This CDR3 contains 14 residues. The DNA for the CDR3 is TGTGCCATCAAGGGACAGATCATCAATTCACCCCTCCACTTT. Protein: CAIKGQIINSPLHF.

V gene TRBV5-1 combines with J gene TRBJ2-7; 8 nucleotides line up with TRBD1. The CDR3 runs to 14 residues. V was pared by 3 bases and J by 7 bases, with 9 bases of the junction left unmatched. Germline loops: CDR1 SGHRS, CDR2 YFSETQ. CDR3 sequence reads: CASSWDRSLGEQYF. The CDR3 DNA reads as TGCGCCAGCAGCTGGGACAGGTCCTTGGGGGAGCAGTACTTC.

V and J are TRBV6-4 and TRBJ1-2; the match to TRBD1 covers 7 bases. There are 16 residues in the CDR3. In germline, CDR1 is MRHNA, CDR2 SNTAGT. V shed 5 bases, J shed 4 bases, and the junction held 13 bases outside the gene matches. The DNA of the CDR3 is TGTGCCAGCAGTCCGACAGGGTCAACGTTTACCTATGGCTACACCTTC. Amino acid sequence: CASSPTGSTFTYGYTF.

This clone showed up just once. The chain combines TRBV7-2 with TRBJ1-6, with D tentatively TRBD1 (5 bases). Between the trimmed V and J ends, which lost 1 base and 3 bases, there was a span of 10 bases. The CDR3 contains 16 residues. CDR1 and CDR2 from the germline V gene are SGHTA and FQGNSA. The CDR3 sequence: CASSLGRGFYNSPLHF. The CDR3 DNA follows: TGTGCCAGCAGCTTAGGGCGGGGGTTCTATAATTCACCCCTCCACTTT.

The gene calls are TRBV7-2 and TRBJ2-7, with TRBD1 matching 8 bases. Trimming removed 4 bases from V and 2 bases from J; junction bases left unmatched: 4. The length of the CDR3 is 14 residues. Germline CDR1 and CDR2: SGHTA and FQGNSA. The CDR3 protein is CASSSGQGTYEQYF. As DNA, the CDR3 is TGTGCCAGCAGCTCCGGACAGGGCACCTACGAGCAGTACTTC.

The chain is built from TRBV11-2 and TRBJ1-2; perhaps TRBD1 as D (5 bases). CDR1 and CDR2 from the germline V gene are SGHAT and FQNNGV. The CDR3 consists of 14 residues. Trimming pared 6 bases from V and 8 bases from J, leaving 19 bases between. The CDR3 nucleotides read TGTGCCAGCAGGAAGTCCCCACGGGAGGGGGGCTACACCTTC. Amino acids: CASRKSPREGGYTF.

This chain links TRBV21-1 with TRBJ2-1; the table's D call, TRBD1, was not checked against the DNA. TRBV21-1 is marked as a pseudogene. CDR3 length: 18 amino acids. The CDR3 loop is CASSIPNPTGGKRNEQFF. The DNA for the CDR3 is TGTGCCAGCAGCATCCCGAATCCTACAGGGGGCAAGAGGAATGAGCAGTTCTTC.

J is TRBJ2-2 and V is TRBV11-2, with TRBD1 matching over 10 bases. V dropped 1 base and J dropped 4; count of bases not matched to a gene: 6. The length of the CDR3 is 17 residues. Per germline, CDR1 SGHAT and CDR2 FQNNGV. This CDR3 reads CASSLGQGAKGTGELFF. Written as DNA, the CDR3 is TGTGCCAGCAGCTTAGGACAGGGGGCGAAGGGCACCGGGGAGCTGTTTTTT.

The chain joins TRBV27 to TRBJ1-2, with TRBD1 identical over 7 bases. This CDR3 is built from 14 residues. J was trimmed by 7 bases and V by 3 bases; bases with no gene match: 8. CDR1 MNHEY and CDR2 SMNVEV come from the germline V gene (reference sequence). The CDR3 coding sequence is TGTGCCAGCAGTTTTAGGGGGCGGGGAGGTGGCTACACCTTC. This sequence encodes CASSFRGRGGGYTF.

J is TRBJ2-2 and V is TRBV7-3; 9 bases align to TRBD1. V trimming: 2 bases; J trimming: 4 bases; junction bases outside the gene matches: 5. From germline, CDR1 is SGHTA and CDR2 FQGTGA. There are 16 residues in the CDR3. CDR3 nucleotide sequence: TGTGCCAGCAGCTTACGGGGACAGGGATCCACCGGGGAGCTGTTTTTT. Translated: CASSLRGQGSTGELFF. The full variable domain, completed using reference TRBV7-3 and TRBJ2-2, is GAGVSQTPSNKVTEKGKYVELRCDPISGHTALYWYRQSLGQGPEFLIYFQGTGAADDSGLPNDRFFAVRPEGSVSTLKIQRTERGDSAVYLCASSLRGQGSTGELFFGEGSRLTVL.

The chain is built from TRBV27 and TRBJ2-1; 9 nucleotides line up with TRBD2. V shed 4 bases and J 8 bases; nucleotides not matched to a gene: 9. Germline values: CDR1 MNHEY, CDR2 SMNVEV (reference sequence). This CDR3 has 15 residues. The CDR3, as DNA: TGTGCCAGCAGTTGGTTAGGCGGGAGGGCCGATGAGCAGTTCTTC. This codes for CASSWLGGRADEQFF.

This clone was recorded only once. The rearrangement links TRBV7-8 to TRBJ2-2; possible D gene TRBD2, 6 bases. The germline CDR1 and CDR2 sequences are SGHVS and FQNEAQ. The CDR3 is made up of 16 amino acids. V was cut by 4 bases and J by 8 bases, with 20 bases left in between. CDR3 sequence reads: CASSSETPLGGGELFF. The DNA for the CDR3 is TGTGCCAGCAGCTCGGAAACACCCCTGGGGGGAGGGGAGCTGTTTTTT.

The V call is TRBV19, the J call TRBJ1-5; a weak D match, TRBD1 (6 bases). V was shortened by 6 bases and J by 7 bases, with 16 bases between the two germline ends. This CDR3 comprises 14 residues. The germline V gene encodes CDR1 LNHDA and CDR2 SQIVND (reference sequence). CDR3 sequence: CASSPLGGLQPQHF. The DNA for the CDR3 is TGTGCCAGTAGCCCCCTAGGGGGTCTGCAGCCCCAGCATTTT.

Written as DNA, the CDR3 is TGTGCCAGCAGTGAGACTTTTAGCGGGGATACGCAGTATTTT. As protein: CASSETFSGDTQYF. V and J are TRBV6-4 and TRBJ2-3; 7 nucleotides align to TRBD2. The CDR3 length is 14 residues. Trimming at V came to 3 bases and at J to 6 bases, leaving 6 bases not matched to a gene. CDR1 and CDR2 from the germline V gene are MRHNA and SNTAGT.

J is TRBJ1-1 and V is TRBV6-4; maybe TRBD1 (6 bases). The CDR3 runs 14 residues. Trimming cost V 0 bases and J 2 bases, with 7 bases left between them. From germline, CDR1 is MRHNA and CDR2 SNTAGT. CDR3 loop: CASSDSDRNTEAFF. Written as DNA, the CDR3 is TGTGCCAGCAGTGACTCGGACAGAAACACTGAAGCTTTCTTT.